The rows below give T cell receptor beta chains drawn from one sample of a study of radiotherapy plus CTLA-4 blockade in lung cancer. The repertoire was sequenced with immunoSEQ multiplex PCR; TCRdb's copy has only in-frame clones and lacks some. The table lists around 30,000 clones, over 70% of them singletons. The sample here was peripheral blood, taken from a patient treated with radiotherapy plus ipilimumab. The receptors were sampled from a human donor with non-small cell lung cancer that progressed on radiotherapy plus ipilimumab. Each CDR3 is given with its conserved first and last residue. Each record gives: CDR3 DNA, CDR3 protein, V gene, D gene, clone size, J gene. D genes are given only for firm matches. Not every row has a clone size; where given, it reads once, few, many or a size class.

CDR3nt: TGTGCCAGCACCAGGGGCGGGAACACTGAAGCTTTCTTT
CDR3aa: CASTRGGNTEAFF
v_gene: TRBV6-5
d_gene: .
abundance: .
j_gene: TRBJ1-1

CDR3nt: TGCGCCAGCAGCCAAGCTTTCGGGCTCCGGGAAGCTTTCTTT
CDR3aa: CASSQAFGLREAFF
v_gene: TRBV4-1
d_gene: .
abundance: .
j_gene: TRBJ1-1

CDR3nt: TGTGCCAGCAGTTTACCCCTACAAGAGACCCAGTACTTC
CDR3aa: CASSLPLQETQYF
v_gene: TRBV28
d_gene: .
abundance: .
j_gene: TRBJ2-5

CDR3nt: TGTGCCAGCAGTGTAAGCGGGAGGTCCCAAGAGACCCAGTACTTC
CDR3aa: CASSVSGRSQETQYF
v_gene: TRBV6-1
d_gene: TRBD2
abundance: .
j_gene: TRBJ2-5

CDR3nt: TGTGCCAGCAGCCATCTGAGGGACAATCAGCCCCAGCATTTT
CDR3aa: CASSHLRDNQPQHF
v_gene: TRBV7-8
d_gene: .
abundance: .
j_gene: TRBJ1-5

CDR3nt: TGTGCCAGCAGTTCCCCGGACAGTAACATTCAGTACTTC
CDR3aa: CASSSPDSNIQYF
v_gene: TRBV28
d_gene: .
abundance: .
j_gene: TRBJ2-4

CDR3nt: TGTGCCAGCAGCTTACCGGACAGGCTGTACACTGAAGCTTTCTTT
CDR3aa: CASSLPDRLYTEAFF
v_gene: TRBV7-9
d_gene: TRBD1
abundance: .
j_gene: TRBJ1-1

CDR3nt: TGCGCCAGCAGCTTGGATCGGCCCGACAGGGGCGGCTACACCTTC
CDR3aa: CASSLDRPDRGGYTF
v_gene: TRBV5-1
d_gene: TRBD1
abundance: .
j_gene: TRBJ1-2

CDR3nt: TGCGCCAGCAGCCAAGTGACGCGCGGGGGGGCGGCAGATACGCAGTATTTT
CDR3aa: CASSQVTRGGAADTQYF
v_gene: TRBV4-1
d_gene: TRBD2
abundance: .
j_gene: TRBJ2-3

CDR3nt: TGTGCCATCAGTGCTGAACGACTAGCGGGGGGCCGAAATGAGCAGTTCTTC
CDR3aa: CAISAERLAGGRNEQFF
v_gene: TRBV10-3
d_gene: TRBD2
abundance: .
j_gene: TRBJ2-1

CDR3nt: TGTGCCAGCAGCTCGGATCCGGGACAGGGTGCTTCGTATGGCTACACCTTC
CDR3aa: CASSSDPGQGASYGYTF
v_gene: TRBV7-8
d_gene: TRBD1
abundance: few
j_gene: TRBJ1-2

CDR3nt: TGTGCCAGCAGTGAGCTGCTCGGAACGGCCGATCTCTATGGCTACACCTTC
CDR3aa: CASSELLGTADLYGYTF
v_gene: TRBV6-1
d_gene: .
abundance: few
j_gene: TRBJ1-2

CDR3nt: TGTGCCAGCAGCTCTCGACTGAACACTGAAGCTTTCTTT
CDR3aa: CASSSRLNTEAFF
v_gene: TRBV7-9
d_gene: .
abundance: .
j_gene: TRBJ1-1

CDR3nt: TGTGCCAGCAGCTTGGGACAGGGGGCGACTTATAGCAATCAGCCCCAGCATTTT
CDR3aa: CASSLGQGATYSNQPQHF
v_gene: TRBV5-6
d_gene: TRBD1
abundance: .
j_gene: TRBJ1-5

CDR3nt: TGTGCCATCAGCGGGACAGGGGGTGTGGAGACCCAGTACTTC
CDR3aa: CAISGTGGVETQYF
v_gene: TRBV10-3
d_gene: TRBD1
abundance: .
j_gene: TRBJ2-5

CDR3nt: TGTGCCAGCAGCTTAGCGGGCCAACCCCGAGAGACCCAGTACTTC
CDR3aa: CASSLAGQPRETQYF
v_gene: TRBV11-2
d_gene: .
abundance: .
j_gene: TRBJ2-5

CDR3nt: TGTGCCAGTAGTACGAGGGACAGGGGGAACGAGCAGTACTTC
CDR3aa: CASSTRDRGNEQYF
v_gene: TRBV19
d_gene: TRBD1
abundance: few
j_gene: TRBJ2-7

CDR3nt: TGTGCCAGCAGCGCCGACACCTACACAGATACGCAGTATTTT
CDR3aa: CASSADTYTDTQYF
v_gene: TRBV9
d_gene: .
abundance: .
j_gene: TRBJ2-3

CDR3nt: TGTGCCAGCAGCTTGGTGAGGGTAGGGGACACTGAAGCTTTCTTT
CDR3aa: CASSLVRVGDTEAFF
v_gene: TRBV5-6
d_gene: .
abundance: .
j_gene: TRBJ1-1

CDR3nt: TGCGCCAGCAGCTTGGGGACAGACTATGGCTACACCTTC
CDR3aa: CASSLGTDYGYTF
v_gene: TRBV5-1
d_gene: .
abundance: once
j_gene: TRBJ1-2

CDR3nt: TGTGCCAGCAGCGCGGGTGGTAAGTGGCCACAAAGTCGGGCCAACGTCCTGACTTTC
CDR3aa: CASSAGGKWPQSRANVLTF
v_gene: TRBV7-7
d_gene: .
abundance: .
j_gene: TRBJ2-6

CDR3nt: TGTGCCAGCAGTTCCGGGACTAGGACGCCAAGCACAGATACGCAGTATTTT
CDR3aa: CASSSGTRTPSTDTQYF
v_gene: TRBV27
d_gene: TRBD2
abundance: .
j_gene: TRBJ2-3

CDR3nt: TGTGCCAGCAGCTCCCGCTCTCGAAGCACAGATACGCAGTATTTT
CDR3aa: CASSSRSRSTDTQYF
v_gene: TRBV11-3
d_gene: .
abundance: .
j_gene: TRBJ2-3

CDR3nt: TGTGCCAGCAGCCGGGGACAGGGGGCCGGTGGCTACACCTTC
CDR3aa: CASSRGQGAGGYTF
v_gene: TRBV5-4
d_gene: TRBD1
abundance: .
j_gene: TRBJ1-2

CDR3nt: TGTGCCAGCAGTTTTGGACAGGGCTACGAGCAGTACTTC
CDR3aa: CASSFGQGYEQYF
v_gene: TRBV27
d_gene: TRBD1
abundance: .
j_gene: TRBJ2-7

CDR3nt: TGTGCCAGCAGCTTAGAACGAGCTAGAGGCTACACCTTC
CDR3aa: CASSLERARGYTF
v_gene: TRBV7-9
d_gene: .
abundance: .
j_gene: TRBJ1-2